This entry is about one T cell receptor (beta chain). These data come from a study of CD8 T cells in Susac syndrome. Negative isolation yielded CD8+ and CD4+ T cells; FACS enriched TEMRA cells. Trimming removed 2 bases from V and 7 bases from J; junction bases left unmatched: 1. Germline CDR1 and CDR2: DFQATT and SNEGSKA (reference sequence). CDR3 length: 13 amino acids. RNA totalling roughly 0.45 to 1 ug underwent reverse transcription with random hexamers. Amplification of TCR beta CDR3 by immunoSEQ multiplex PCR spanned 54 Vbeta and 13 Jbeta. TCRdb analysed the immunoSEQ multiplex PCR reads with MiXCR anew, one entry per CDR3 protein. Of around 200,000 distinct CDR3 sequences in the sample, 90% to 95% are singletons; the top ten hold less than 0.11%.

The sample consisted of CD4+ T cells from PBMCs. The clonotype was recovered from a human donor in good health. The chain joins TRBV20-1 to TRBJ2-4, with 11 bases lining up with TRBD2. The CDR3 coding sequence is TGCAGTGCTAGAACTAGCGGGAGTAACATTCAGTACTTC. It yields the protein CSARTSGSNIQYF.